The rows below give T cell receptor beta chains drawn from one sample of a study of blood T cell repertoires in COVID-19. Only in-frame clones appear in the TCRdb table, and some are missing; sequencing was by immunoSEQ multiplex PCR. The data hold some 86,000 clones, with 75% to 95% observed a single time. The sequencing sample was made of peripheral blood. The receptors were gathered from a human donor with active COVID-19. The donor label of this sample is uncertain. Both conserved end residues are part of each CDR3. Fields, in order: clone size, D gene, J gene, V gene, CDR3 DNA, CDR3 protein. The D gene is left open where the match is weak. Clone size is not always given. Where it is, it says once, few, many or a class for expanded clones.

abundance: -; d_gene: TRBD1; j_gene: TRBJ1-4; v_gene: TRBV5-1; CDR3nt: TGCGCCAGCAGCTTGGGTGCAGGGGGAGGCGAAAAACTGTTTTTT; CDR3aa: CASSLGAGGGEKLFF
abundance: -; d_gene: -; j_gene: TRBJ1-1; v_gene: TRBV5-4; CDR3nt: TGTGCCAGCAGCCTCGGGGGGGAGGACACTGAAGCTTTCTTT; CDR3aa: CASSLGGEDTEAFF
abundance: -; d_gene: -; j_gene: TRBJ2-5; v_gene: TRBV24-1; CDR3nt: TGTGCCACCCGAGGACGGGGAGAGACCCAGTACTTC; CDR3aa: CATRGRGETQYF
abundance: -; d_gene: TRBD1; j_gene: TRBJ2-1; v_gene: TRBV9; CDR3nt: TGTGCCAGCAGCGTGGCCCGGGACAGAACGTACAATGAGCAGTTCTTC; CDR3aa: CASSVARDRTYNEQFF
abundance: -; d_gene: -; j_gene: TRBJ2-7; v_gene: TRBV7-9; CDR3nt: TGTGCCAGCAGCCGGTCGTCGGCCTACGAGCAGTACTTC; CDR3aa: CASSRSSAYEQYF
abundance: -; d_gene: -; j_gene: TRBJ2-1; v_gene: TRBV7-2; CDR3nt: TGTGCCAGCAGCTTAGTGGACGGAGGTGAGCAGTTCTTC; CDR3aa: CASSLVDGGEQFF
abundance: -; d_gene: TRBD2; j_gene: TRBJ2-5; v_gene: TRBV28; CDR3nt: TGTGCCAGCAGTTCCGTTCCTCTAGCGGGGATAACTGAGACCCAGTACTTC; CDR3aa: CASSSVPLAGITETQYF
abundance: few; d_gene: TRBD1; j_gene: TRBJ2-7; v_gene: TRBV5-1; CDR3nt: TGCGCCAGCAGCTTGGGGACAGGAACCTACGAGCAGTACTTC; CDR3aa: CASSLGTGTYEQYF
abundance: -; d_gene: TRBD1; j_gene: TRBJ2-3; v_gene: TRBV5-5; CDR3nt: TGTGCCAGCACCCGAGGGGGCTGGTCAGATACGCAGTATTTT; CDR3aa: CASTRGGWSDTQYF
abundance: -; d_gene: -; j_gene: TRBJ2-7; v_gene: TRBV4-1; CDR3nt: TGCGCCAGCAGCCAGGCGGGGCCCCAAGGGCAGTACTTC; CDR3aa: CASSQAGPQGQYF
abundance: -; d_gene: TRBD1; j_gene: TRBJ1-2; v_gene: TRBV9; CDR3nt: TGTGCCAGCAGCGTAGAGGGACAGGGTGACTATGGCTACACCTTC; CDR3aa: CASSVEGQGDYGYTF
abundance: -; d_gene: -; j_gene: TRBJ2-3; v_gene: TRBV4-3; CDR3nt: TGCGCCAGCAGCCAAGATACAGGGTTCACACTCTTGGATACGCAGTATTTT; CDR3aa: CASSQDTGFTLLDTQYF
abundance: -; d_gene: TRBD1; j_gene: TRBJ2-1; v_gene: TRBV10-2; CDR3nt: TGCGCCAGCGGGGACAGGGACTACAATGAGCAGTTCTTC; CDR3aa: CASGDRDYNEQFF
abundance: -; d_gene: -; j_gene: TRBJ1-6; v_gene: TRBV9; CDR3nt: TGTGCCAGCAGCGGCGGGACGCCGGTCGGGTCACCCCTCCACTTT; CDR3aa: CASSGGTPVGSPLHF
abundance: few; d_gene: TRBD2; j_gene: TRBJ2-3; v_gene: TRBV12-5; CDR3nt: TGTGCTAGTGGTTTCCGACCCACCCTCAGCGGGGGGCGCACAGATACGCAGTATTTT; CDR3aa: CASGFRPTLSGGRTDTQYF
abundance: -; d_gene: -; j_gene: TRBJ2-2; v_gene: TRBV7-3; CDR3nt: TGTGCCAGCAGCAGAATTGGGGGGACCGCCGGGGAGCTGTTTTTT; CDR3aa: CASSRIGGTAGELFF
abundance: -; d_gene: TRBD1; j_gene: TRBJ2-2; v_gene: TRBV10-3; CDR3nt: TGTGCCACCGGAAGCATAGGACAGGGGGCAGCCGGGGAGCTGTTTTTT; CDR3aa: CATGSIGQGAAGELFF
abundance: -; d_gene: TRBD1; j_gene: TRBJ2-7; v_gene: TRBV4-3; CDR3nt: TGCGCCAGCAGCCAGTCCAGACAGGGGCTCACCTACGAGCAGTACTTC; CDR3aa: CASSQSRQGLTYEQYF
abundance: -; d_gene: TRBD2; j_gene: TRBJ2-7; v_gene: TRBV7-2; CDR3nt: TGTGCCAGCAGCCCCCGGGAGGCTAGCCGATCCTACGAGCAGTACTTC; CDR3aa: CASSPREASRSYEQYF
abundance: -; d_gene: -; j_gene: TRBJ1-5; v_gene: TRBV6-2/TRBV6-3; CDR3nt: TGTGCCAGCAGTTACGGTCGCGGCCGCGAGGGTTGGCCCCAGCATTTT; CDR3aa: CASSYGRGREGWPQHF